This passage covers 26 T cell receptor beta chains from one sample sequenced in a study of monozygotic twins with inflammatory bowel disease. TCRdb reprocessed the 5' RACE reads and reports one entry per CDR3 protein, with no DNA. This sample's table reports around 99,000 distinct CDR3 sequences. The sample comprised blood. The origin of the receptors is a human donor with ulcerative colitis or Crohn's disease, or a healthy co-twin of an affected twin (not recorded which).

This chain connects TRBV20-1 to TRBJ2-7; as DNA is missing, the TRBD2 call by TCRdb cannot be tested. CDR3 length: 15 amino acids. The germline V gene encodes CDR1 DFQATT and CDR2 SNEGSKA (reference sequence). This chain's CDR3 is CSAIPLDGADYEQYF.

The V gene is TRBV7-3, the J gene TRBJ2-7; TCRdb reports TRBD1, a call that lacks DNA to check it against. The CDR3 spans 19 residues. Germline CDR1 and CDR2: SGHTA and FQGTGA. The CDR3 loop is CASSLTRDRTLSPSYEQYF.

The chain recombines TRBV29-1 with TRBJ1-2. Germline values: CDR1 SQVTM, CDR2 ANQGSEA. The CDR3 loop spans 11 amino acids. CDR3: CSVGTVYGYTF.

The genes are TRBV9 and TRBJ2-1; TCRdb gives TRBD2 as the D gene, but with no DNA this cannot be confirmed. Germline CDR1 reads SGDLS; CDR2 reads YYNGEE. The CDR3 sequence is 15 residues long. The CDR3 is CASSASGTLTHEQFF.

V usage is TRBV5-6 and J usage is TRBJ2-1. The CDR3 has 13 amino acids. CDR1 is SGHDT and CDR2 is YYEEEE in the germline V gene. This CDR3 is CASSLGPTDEQFF.

This chain connects TRBV7-9 to TRBJ1-2; checking the TCRdb D call of TRBD1 is not possible without DNA. The CDR3 is 14 residues long. The germline CDR1 and CDR2 sequences are SEHNR and FQNEAQ (reference sequence). The CDR3 spells CASSSEGGGGVYTF.

The chain links TRBV5-5 to TRBJ1-2; lacking DNA, the TRBD1 call made by TCRdb goes unchecked. This CDR3 comprises 17 residues. Germline values: CDR1 SGHKS, CDR2 YYEKEE (reference sequence). The CDR3 sequence is CASSLASITGEAGGYTF.

This chain connects TRBV12-3 or TRBV12-4 to TRBJ1-1; the D gene TCRdb calls, TRBD1, cannot be checked with no DNA. This CDR3 has 14 amino acids. The chain's CDR3 is CASSQTGGDTEAFF.

The chain combines TRBV20-1 with TRBJ2-1. The CDR3 contains 12 residues. Germline lookup yields CDR1 DFQATT and CDR2 SNEGSKA (reference sequence). CDR3 in amino acids: CSALIRGNEQFF.

The V call is TRBV28, the J call TRBJ1-2; TCRdb reports TRBD1, a call that lacks DNA to check it against. CDR1 is MDHEN and CDR2 is SYDVKM in the germline V gene. The CDR3 extends over 16 amino acids. CDR3 residues: CASSLPGGAPSHGYTF.

CDR3 sequence reads: CASSLRSDTQYF. The chain is built from TRBV27 and TRBJ2-3. The germline V gene encodes CDR1 MNHEY and CDR2 SMNVEV (reference sequence). CDR3 length equals 12 residues.

J is TRBJ2-7 and V is TRBV20-1. Germline CDR1 reads DFQATT; CDR2 reads SNEGSKA (reference sequence). This CDR3 comprises 13 residues. CDR3 sequence: CSARTSRRGEQYF.

The V gene is TRBV12-5, the J gene TRBJ1-1; TCRdb reports TRBD1, a call that lacks DNA to check it against. The CDR3 covers 13 residues. CDR1 is LGHNT, CDR2 FRNRAP, per germline. CDR3 sequence: CASGPPGDTEAFF.

This chain uses TRBV7-9 with TRBJ1-2; checking the TCRdb D call of TRBD1 is not possible without DNA. This CDR3 contains 14 residues. Germline CDR1 and CDR2: SEHNR and FQNEAQ (reference sequence). The CDR3 spells CASSHLQGNYGYTF.

V and J are TRBV5-5 and TRBJ1-1; lacking DNA, the TRBD1 call made by TCRdb goes unchecked. CDR1 is SGHKS, CDR2 YYEKEE, per germline (reference sequence). The CDR3 has 13 amino acids. The CDR3 protein is CASSPTGYTKAFF.

This chain joins TRBV20-1 and TRBJ2-2; TCRdb names TRBD1, which stays unverified in the absence of DNA. The germline gives CDR1 DFQATT, CDR2 SNEGSKA (reference sequence). The CDR3 totals 14 residues. The CDR3 sequence is CSARETGRTGELFF.

V gene TRBV5-1 combines with J gene TRBJ2-1; the D call from TCRdb, TRBD1, cannot be confirmed without DNA. Germline lookup yields CDR1 SGHRS and CDR2 YFSETQ. The CDR3 contains 15 residues. This CDR3 is CASSLDRGPGNEQFF. The complete variable domain, with remaining parts taken from reference TRBV5-1 and TRBJ2-1, reads KAGVTQTPRYLIKTRGQQVTLSCSPISGHRSVSWYQQTPGQGLQFLFEYFSETQRNKGNFPGRFSGRQFSNSRSEMNVSTLELGDSALYLCASSLDRGPGNEQFFGPGTRLTVL.

This chain connects TRBV15 to TRBJ1-1. From germline, CDR1 is LNHNV and CDR2 YYDKDF (reference sequence). This CDR3 has 15 amino acids. CDR3: CATSRDPLQNTEAFF.

The chain combines TRBV27 with TRBJ1-6; TCRdb outputs TRBD1, but without DNA this stays unchecked. The CDR3 loop spans 15 amino acids. The germline CDR1 and CDR2 sequences are MNHEY and SMNVEV (reference sequence). The CDR3 sequence is CASSLTGGAGSPLHF.

This chain connects TRBV7-2 to TRBJ2-1; the TCRdb call, TRBD2, lacks DNA for checking. This CDR3 comprises 15 residues. Germline V gene lookup returns CDR1 SGHTA and CDR2 FQGNSA. The CDR3 sequence: CASSLWFESGNEQFF. The full variable domain, its missing parts supplied by reference TRBV7-2 and TRBJ2-1, is GAGVSQSPSNKVTEKGKDVELRCDPISGHTALYWYRQSLGQGLEFLIYFQGNSAPDKSGLPSDRFSAERTGGSVSTLTIQRTQQEDSAVYLCASSLWFESGNEQFFGPGTRLTVL.

This chain uses TRBV7-9 with TRBJ2-2; the D gene TCRdb calls, TRBD1, cannot be checked with no DNA. Germline V CDR1 and CDR2: SEHNR, FQNEAQ (reference sequence). The CDR3 has 17 residues. The CDR3 loop reads CASSFPGQTANTGELFF.

The chain recombines TRBV15 with TRBJ2-1. The germline CDR1 and CDR2 sequences are LNHNV and YYDKDF (reference sequence). CDR3 length: 15 residues. The CDR3 loop reads CATSRSISSYNEQFF.

The rearrangement uses TRBV6-5 and TRBJ1-1; TCRdb calls TRBD1, which cannot be checked without DNA. The CDR3 sequence is 13 residues long. Germline V gives CDR1 MNHEY, CDR2 SVGAGI. CDR3 protein: CASSMTVNTEAFF.

The chain combines TRBV3-1 with TRBJ1-6. Germline V CDR1 and CDR2: LGHDT, YNNKEL (reference sequence). This CDR3 is built from 13 residues. CDR3 sequence reads: CASSQGGASPLHF.

The chain joins TRBV20-1 to TRBJ2-3; TCRdb's assignment of TRBD2 cannot be checked, as there is no DNA. Per the germline V gene, CDR1 is DFQATT and CDR2 is SNEGSKA (reference sequence). The CDR3 covers 15 residues. CDR3 residues: CSAPRRPSETDTQYF.

V and J are TRBV7-2 and TRBJ2-3; lacking DNA, the TRBD2 call made by TCRdb goes unchecked. CDR1 is SGHTA and CDR2 is FQGNSA in the germline V gene. There are 15 residues in the CDR3. The chain's CDR3 is CASSLNVAGTDTQYF.